The subject of this entry is one T cell receptor (beta chain). Its antigen remains unknown. The authors ran a second PCR of about 7 to 12 cycles using a sample-barcoded 5' primer and a J-beta primer mix. One entry per CDR3 protein, called by TCRdb with MiXCR from the 5' RACE reads. This sample has some 1,800,000 distinct CDR3 sequences; around 42% occur once, and the top ten carry about 21%. The CDR3 consists of 15 residues. V was clipped by 5 bases and J by 1 base, with 14 bases between them. Looked up from germline, CDR1 is SGHTA and CDR2 is FQGNSA. The data derive from a study of blood T cells in healthy people across ages. Study summary: Using template switching, researchers captured about one barcoded beta molecule for each two T cells.

Study-wide points: Long-lived donors had more naive CD4+ cells and higher diversity than aged donors.

The sequenced material came from blood. The TCR originated in a human donor in good health. V usage is TRBV7-2 and J usage is TRBJ1-1; possibly TRBD1 for D (6 bases). The CDR3 spells CASSPGAAQNTEAFF. DNA for the CDR3: TGTGCCAGCAGCCCGGGGGCCGCACAGAACACTGAAGCTTTCTTT. The variable domain in full, completed from reference TRBV7-2 and TRBJ1-1, reads GAGVSQSPSNKVTEKGKDVELRCDPISGHTALYWYRQSLGQGLEFLIYFQGNSAPDKSGLPSDRFSAERTGGSVSTLTIQRTQQEDSAVYLCASSPGAAQNTEAFFGQGTRLTVV.